These T cell receptor beta chains were read from a single sample in a study of T cells in localized non-small cell lung cancer. Assay: immunoSEQ multiplex PCR; the TCRdb copy retains only in-frame clones and omits some. Of some 52,000 clones in the sample, roughly 75% are singletons; the top ten hold around 4%. Sequences were derived from PBMCs, sampled before any cancer treatment. The receptors were gathered from a woman aged 40-75 years with stage II lung adenocarcinoma. CDR3s include the opening cysteine and the closing phenylalanine or tryptophan.

j_call v_call cdr3_aa
TRBJ2-1 TRBV7-2 CASSLAPQRYNEQFF
TRBJ1-3 TRBV19 CASTSRASGNTIYF
TRBJ1-1 TRBV7-3 CASSLLGRNTEAFF
TRBJ2-3 TRBV5-6 CASSLQPTDTQYF
TRBJ2-7 TRBV25-1 CASSAGPNENYEQYF
TRBJ1-5 TRBV5-1 CASSFNGALDQPQHF
TRBJ2-7 TRBV6-6 CASTQDTGIREQYF
TRBJ1-1 TRBV28 CASSSVRGAFF
TRBJ1-6 TRBV5-6 CASSLATGTANSPLHF
TRBJ1-2 TRBV6-5 CASSYDNSGLGYTF
TRBJ2-7 TRBV6-1 CASSVSVLGYEQYF
TRBJ2-7 TRBV18 CASSPVGAAYEQYF
TRBJ1-2 TRBV7-2 CASSLGFQANYGYTF
TRBJ1-2 TRBV28 CASSLLVGDRANYGYTF
TRBJ2-4 TRBV6-4 CASWGQGKNIQYF
TRBJ2-7 TRBV5-1 CASSLGTGIKAEFEQYF
TRBJ2-7 TRBV19 CASSESSGEFYEQYF
TRBJ2-7 TRBV30 CAWSYQVWFAYEQYF
TRBJ2-7 TRBV29-1 CSVDSGSYEQYF
TRBJ2-2 TRBV2 CASGEAGDLSATGELFF
TRBJ1-5 TRBV28 CASSLAFRSGVGGNQPQHF
TRBJ1-1 TRBV28 CASSLWGGAFF
TRBJ1-5 TRBV18 CASSPGTGGNQPQHF
TRBJ1-5 TRBV30 CAWSVSRGSDQPQHF
TRBJ2-7 TRBV7-8 CASSFSSEGVYEQYF
TRBJ1-1 TRBV18 CASSPTTRGTEAFF
TRBJ1-5 TRBV2 CASSVRGNSNQPQHF
TRBJ2-5 TRBV7-2 CASSSRIETQYF
TRBJ1-1 TRBV29-1 CSVEAAGNTEAFF
TRBJ2-2 TRBV23-1 CASSQSQGDDTGELFF
TRBJ1-4 TRBV9 CASSPGTGGREKLFF
TRBJ1-2 TRBV7-9 CASSPWGRAPYGYTF
TRBJ2-1 TRBV4-2 CASSQDEVLAGGLGQFF
TRBJ2-4 TRBV6-4 CASSDSGGARNIQYF
TRBJ1-1 TRBV30 CAWSGYGGNTEAFF
TRBJ2-7 TRBV6-1 CASRSGTGPREQYF
TRBJ1-1 TRBV27 CASGPGGGNTEAFF
TRBJ2-5 TRBV6-6 CASSYRGRNQETQYF
TRBJ1-2 TRBV7-2 CASSVPGTGVNYGYTF
TRBJ1-1 TRBV5-6 CASSSLQGYTEAFF
TRBJ2-5 TRBV7-9 CASSPPGAGAGETQYF
TRBJ2-2 TRBV28 CASKERTGINGELFF
TRBJ2-3 TRBV6-1 CASSVVDRGRWGPRRDTQYF
TRBJ1-5 TRBV30 CAWSGYSNQPQHF
TRBJ1-6 TRBV6-6 CASSYSPGDNSPLHF
TRBJ1-3 TRBV5-8 CASSWGNTIYF
TRBJ2-5 TRBV7-9 CASSLPPPGQETQYF
TRBJ1-1 TRBV14 CASSLGQGTVYTEAFF